These T cell receptor beta chains were read from a single sample in a study of radiation and T cells in renal cell carcinoma. Clones were sequenced by immunoSEQ multiplex PCR, and TCRdb holds only the in-frame ones, with some missing. The profile covers 130,000 to 150,000 clones, with approximately 86% appearing a single time and roughly 17% taken by the ten largest. The input for sequencing was blood, taken from a patient whose treatment included radiotherapy and nephrectomy. These receptor sequences come from a woman between 45 and 65 years old with renal cell carcinoma. CDR3s include the opening cysteine and the closing phenylalanine or tryptophan. Each record gives: V gene, clone size, D gene, J gene, CDR3 DNA, CDR3 protein. A D gene is named only where the DNA matches it firmly. Rows may omit the clone size; those that give it use once, few, many or a size class.

TRBV9	once	TRBD1	TRBJ2-7	TGTGCCAGCAGCGTAGTAGGAACAGGGGCTTCCCTTGACGAGCAGTACTTC	CASSVVGTGASLDEQYF
TRBV28	-	TRBD1	TRBJ2-7	TGTGCCAGCAGACTACAGGGGATGCGTAGAGAGCAGTACTTC	CASRLQGMRREQYF
TRBV5-6	-	-	TRBJ1-1	TGTGCCAGCAGCTTGGCCGCCAACACTGAAGCTTTCTTT	CASSLAANTEAFF
TRBV28	-	-	TRBJ2-7	TGTGCCAGCAGGCCTCACGAGCAGTACTTC	CASRPHEQYF
TRBV13	-	TRBD2	TRBJ2-3	TGTGCCAGCAGCTTAGGGGGACTAGCGGGCACAGATACGCAGTATTTT	CASSLGGLAGTDTQYF
TRBV19	-	-	TRBJ2-1	TGTGCCAGTAGTTTTAATGCGGCCCACAATGAGCAGTTCTTC	CASSFNAAHNEQFF
TRBV5-4	-	TRBD1	TRBJ2-2	TGTGCCAGCAGCGGGGACAGGGGGCCCACCGGGGAGCTGTTTTTT	CASSGDRGPTGELFF
TRBV9	-	-	TRBJ2-5	TGTGCCAGCAACGAGGGAACGGGAGAGACCCAGTACTTC	CASNEGTGETQYF
TRBV6-1	-	-	TRBJ2-7	TGTGCCATCCATAAGATGGAGAGCTCCTACGAGCAGTACTTC	CAIHKMESSYEQYF
TRBV30	-	-	TRBJ1-1	TGTGCCTCGAACAGGGAGCAGAACACTGAAGCTTTCTTT	CASNREQNTEAFF
TRBV19	-	-	TRBJ2-7	TGTGCCAGTAGTATGATGGCAGAGCACGAGCAGTACTTC	CASSMMAEHEQYF
TRBV19	-	-	TRBJ2-7	TGTGCCAGTAGTGCACAGGGATCTGAGGAGCAGTACTTC	CASSAQGSEEQYF
TRBV30	-	-	TRBJ1-5	TGTGCCTGGAGTGCCGGGCTCGGAGGGCCCCAGCATTTT	CAWSAGLGGPQHF
TRBV6-1	-	-	TRBJ1-2	TGTGCCAGCAGTGTCAGGGTTTCCAATGGCTACACCTTC	CASSVRVSNGYTF
TRBV6-6	-	-	TRBJ2-2	TGTGCCAGCAGTTACTCGAGGCAGGGGTGGACCGGGGAGCTGTTTTTT	CASSYSRQGWTGELFF
TRBV14	-	-	TRBJ2-1	TGTGCCAGCAGTCCCTATCCCAGTGAGCAGTTCTTC	CASSPYPSEQFF
TRBV4-1	-	TRBD2	TRBJ2-2	TGCGCCAGCAGCCGGGTCAGCGGGAGAGACACCGGGGAGCTGTTTTTT	CASSRVSGRDTGELFF
TRBV7-2	-	-	TRBJ2-7	TGTGCCAGCAGCTTAGGTTCGGGACTCCACTACGAGCAGTACTTC	CASSLGSGLHYEQYF
TRBV28	-	-	TRBJ1-2	TGTGCCAGCAGTTTAGGGGGGGAGAACGGCTACACCTTC	CASSLGGENGYTF
TRBV7-2	-	TRBD2	TRBJ2-7	TGTGCCAGCAGCCAAGGACTAGCTAGCAACGAGCAGTACTTC	CASSQGLASNEQYF
TRBV20-1	few	-	TRBJ1-2	TGCGCTGACCAGGATGGCTACACCTTC	CADQDGYTF
TRBV10-3	-	-	TRBJ1-5	TGTGCCATCGGGGACACCAGCAATCAGCCCCAGCATTTT	CAIGDTSNQPQHF
TRBV11-2	-	TRBD1	TRBJ1-4	TGTGCCAGCAGCCCTGAAGACAGGGTGACAACTAATGAAAAACTGTTTTTT	CASSPEDRVTTNEKLFF
TRBV5-6	-	-	TRBJ2-4	TGTGCCAGCAGCTTGCGGCAGACCCTAGCCAAAAACATTCAGTACTTC	CASSLRQTLAKNIQYF
TRBV14	-	-	TRBJ1-1	TGTGCCAGCAGCAGGGACTCTAACACTGAAGCTTTCTTT	CASSRDSNTEAFF
TRBV6-6	-	-	TRBJ1-6	TGTGCCACATGTGAGAGCTCCTATAATTCACCCCTCCACTTT	CATCESSYNSPLHF
TRBV5-1	-	TRBD1	TRBJ2-7	TGCGCCAGCAGCTCCGACAGGGTACCTCTCGAGCAGTACTTC	CASSSDRVPLEQYF
TRBV4-1	-	TRBD2	TRBJ2-7	TGCGCCAGCAGCCCCTCTGGCGGGAGGAGCTCCTACGAGCAGTACTTC	CASSPSGGRSSYEQYF
TRBV12-5	medium-sized	-	TRBJ1-2	TGTGCTAGTGGGTACAGCACTAACTATGGCTACACCTTC	CASGYSTNYGYTF
TRBV7-8	-	-	TRBJ2-3	TGTGCCAGCAGGCCCCCGGACTGGGAGGCAGATACGCAGTATTTT	CASRPPDWEADTQYF
TRBV5-4	-	TRBD2	TRBJ2-5	TGTGCCAGCAGCTTGGTTGCTAGCGGGGGCCGGGGAGAGACCCAGTACTTC	CASSLVASGGRGETQYF
TRBV19	-	-	TRBJ2-1	TGTGCCAGTAGTACAAGACTAGGGGGCTACAATGAGCAGTTCTTC	CASSTRLGGYNEQFF
TRBV5-1	-	-	TRBJ1-4	TGCGCCAGCAGCTTGGACAGGGTGGATGAAAAACTGTTTTTT	CASSLDRVDEKLFF
TRBV19	-	TRBD1	TRBJ1-4	TGTGCCAGTAGTATGGGGGACAGTAATGAAAAACTGTTTTTT	CASSMGDSNEKLFF
TRBV28	-	-	TRBJ2-7	TGTGCCAGCGAAAAGCAACCGGGGGAGCAGTACTTC	CASEKQPGEQYF
TRBV10-2	few	-	TRBJ1-1	TGCGCCAGCAGTGGGGGTAACACTGAAGCTTTCTTT	CASSGGNTEAFF
TRBV7-2	-	TRBD2	TRBJ2-2	TGTGCCAGCAGCATAACTAGCGGGAACACCGGGGAGCTGTTTTTT	CASSITSGNTGELFF
TRBV14	-	-	TRBJ2-5	TGTGCCAGCAGCCAAGGGTGGTCAGAGAAGTACTTC	CASSQGWSEKYF
TRBV19	-	TRBD1	TRBJ1-5	TGTGCCAGTAGTTCTGAAAGGGGGCGATTAGGCAATCAGCCCCAGCATTTT	CASSSERGRLGNQPQHF
TRBV10-3	few	-	TRBJ1-5	TGTGCCACAATGGCCCGATCAGGGGACAATCAGCCCCAGCATTTT	CATMARSGDNQPQHF
TRBV7-9	-	TRBD1	TRBJ2-7	TGTGCCAGCAGCCCAGGACAGGGCAAATCCTACGAGCAGTACTTC	CASSPGQGKSYEQYF
TRBV5-5	-	-	TRBJ1-1	TGTGCCAGCTCAGGGTCGAAAGGGGCTTTCTTT	CASSGSKGAFF
TRBV19	-	TRBD1	TRBJ1-1	TGTGCCAGTAGTGCTCGACAGGGCGAGAACACTGAAGCTTTCTTT	CASSARQGENTEAFF
TRBV27	-	TRBD2	TRBJ2-3	TGTGCCAGCAGTTTATTGTTGCCCGGAACTAGCGGGAGAGATACGCAGTATTTT	CASSLLLPGTSGRDTQYF
TRBV7-2	once	TRBD1	TRBJ1-1	TGTGCCAGCACCGCTACAGGGGGCAACACTGAAGCTTTCTTT	CASTATGGNTEAFF
TRBV28	-	TRBD1	TRBJ2-7	TGTGCCAGCAGTTTTCCCCTTGGACAGGGGGATGCCTACGAGCAGTACTTC	CASSFPLGQGDAYEQYF
TRBV5-4	-	-	TRBJ1-2	TGTGCCAGCAGCCCCGGGTTGGGGGGCTACACCTTC	CASSPGLGGYTF
TRBV11-2	few	-	TRBJ2-2	TGTGCCAGCAGCTTGGATCGGGGGACCGGGGAGCTGTTTTTT	CASSLDRGTGELFF
TRBV7-6	-	-	TRBJ1-1	TGTGCCAGCAGCTTAGATCTGCAGTCAACTGAAGCTTTCTTT	CASSLDLQSTEAFF